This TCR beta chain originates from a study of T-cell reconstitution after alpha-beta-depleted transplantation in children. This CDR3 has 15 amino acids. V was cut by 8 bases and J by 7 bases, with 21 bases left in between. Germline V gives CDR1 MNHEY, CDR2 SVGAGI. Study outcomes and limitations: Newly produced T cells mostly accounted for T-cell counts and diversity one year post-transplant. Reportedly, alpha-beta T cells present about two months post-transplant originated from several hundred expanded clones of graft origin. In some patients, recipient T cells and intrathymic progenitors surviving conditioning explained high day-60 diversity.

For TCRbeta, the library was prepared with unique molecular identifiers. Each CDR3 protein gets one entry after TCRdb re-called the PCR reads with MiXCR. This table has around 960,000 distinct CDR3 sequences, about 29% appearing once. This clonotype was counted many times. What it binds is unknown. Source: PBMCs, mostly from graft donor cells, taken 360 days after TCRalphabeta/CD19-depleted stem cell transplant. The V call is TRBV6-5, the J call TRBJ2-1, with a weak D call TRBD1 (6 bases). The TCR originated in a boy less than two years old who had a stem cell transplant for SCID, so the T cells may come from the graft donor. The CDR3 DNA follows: TGTGCCAGCGCCGAAGGGAACAGGGAGTATAATGAGCAGTTCTTC. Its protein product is CASAEGNREYNEQFF.